These 14 T cell receptor beta chains originate from one sample sequenced in a study of OX40 agonist ivuxolimab in advanced cancers. Measured with immunoSEQ multiplex PCR; TCRdb has only the in-frame clones, and not every one. The sample consists of about 83,000 clones, over 75% of them appearing once. The sequencing used CD4+ or CD8+ T cells sorted from blood, collected in a trial of the OX40 agonist ivuxolimab. The receptors were gathered from an adult with an advanced solid tumor such as melanoma, head and neck, liver or kidney cancer.

This clone was detected only once. The V call is TRBV4-3, the J call TRBJ2-3; D unresolved. Germline-derived CDR1 and CDR2 are LGHNA and YSLEER. Trimming left V 1 base short and J 2 bases short, with 4 bases between. The CDR3 spans 13 residues. The CDR3 loop reads CASSQANTDTQYF. In nucleotides, the CDR3 is TGCGCCAGCAGCCAAGCCAACACAGATACGCAGTATTTT.

V gene TRBV19 combines with J gene TRBJ1-4; D gene uncertain. V lost 3 bases and J 2 bases, leaving 13 bases between the germline ends. There are 16 residues in the CDR3. Germline CDR1 LNHDA, CDR2 SQIVND (reference sequence). The CDR3 DNA reads TGTGCCAGTAGTATGTTGGTTCAAGCGACTAATGAAAAACTGTTTTTT. Its protein is CASSMLVQATNEKLFF.

The chain has TRBV11-2 and TRBJ1-2; 11 bases are shared with TRBD1. The CDR3 loop spans 15 amino acids. Trimming removed 0 bases from V and 7 bases from J; junction bases left unmatched: 4. The germline V gene has CDR1 SGHAT and CDR2 FQNNGV. CDR3 nucleotides: TGTGCCAGCAGCTTAGAGGGGACAGGGGGAGGTGGCTACACCTTC. Amino acid sequence: CASSLEGTGGGGYTF.

This chain links TRBV11-1 with TRBJ1-3, with D possibly matching TRBD1 (6 bases). The V and J ends lost 5 bases and 2 bases respectively, with 10 bases between them. The CDR3 spans 14 residues. Germline V gene lookup returns CDR1 SGHAT and CDR2 FQDESV (reference sequence). CDR3 protein: CASSRTGTGNTIYF. CDR3 DNA sequence: TGTGCCAGCAGCCGAACAGGGACTGGAAACACCATATATTTT.

The chain is built from TRBV10-3 and TRBJ2-7, with 9 bases identical to TRBD1. The V gene's germline CDR1 is ENHRY and CDR2 SYGVKD. This CDR3 comprises 15 residues. Trimming at V came to 11 bases and at J to 6 bases, leaving 17 bases not matched to a gene. The CDR3 protein is CAASPRDRVESEQYF. Here the CDR3 DNA reads TGTGCCGCAAGTCCCCGGGACAGGGTTGAGAGCGAGCAGTACTTC.

The rearrangement uses TRBV29-1 and TRBJ2-5; D unclear. The CDR3 runs 12 residues. Germline V CDR1 and CDR2: SQVTM, ANQGSEA. Trimming cost V 2 bases and J 13 bases, with 17 bases left between them. The CDR3 loop reads CSVELPAQYTYF. CDR3 nucleotides: TGCAGCGTTGAACTCCCCGCCCAGTATACGTACTTC.

V is TRBV30 and J is TRBJ1-3; D uncertain. This CDR3 has 13 amino acids. Between the trimmed V and J ends, which lost 3 bases and 4 bases, there was a span of 10 bases. Germline V gives CDR1 GTSNPN, CDR2 SVGIG (reference sequence). CDR3 bases: TGTGCCTGGAGCAGTGGCGTCGGAAACACCATATATTTT. Translated, it gives CAWSSGVGNTIYF.

V is TRBV2 and J is TRBJ1-2; possible D gene TRBD1, 5 bases. This CDR3 is 14 amino acids long. Trimming left V 2 bases short and J 8 bases short, with 15 bases between. The V gene's germline CDR1 is SNHLY and CDR2 FYNNEI. The CDR3 DNA follows: TGTGCCAGCAGTGAACTCAGGGAGCAATTGGGCTACACCTTC. Its translation is CASSELREQLGYTF.

This chain uses TRBV23-1 with TRBJ2-5; D is ambiguous. With the DNA end fitting TRBJ2-7 better, the J assignment may be wrong. TRBV23-1 counts as an open reading frame of uncertain function. This CDR3 has 9 residues. The CDR3: CALGYEQYF. The CDR3 DNA sequence: TGCGCTTTGGGCTACGAGCAGTACTTC.

J is TRBJ2-3 and V is TRBV6-1; D may match TRBD1 or TRBD2 (6 bases each). Per germline, CDR1 MNHNS and CDR2 SASEGT. V was shortened by 6 bases and J by 5 bases, with 18 bases between the two germline ends. CDR3 size: 15 residues. CDR3 coding DNA: TGTGCCAGCAGGTCCTCCGGGGGCAGGGGAGATACGCAGTATTTT. This encodes CASRSSGGRGDTQYF.

This clone was recorded once. J is TRBJ1-2 and V is TRBV6-5; D unclear. This CDR3 has 15 amino acids. The germline CDR1 and CDR2 sequences are MNHEY and SVGAGI. V was shortened by 4 bases and J by 4 bases, with 16 bases between the two germline ends. The CDR3, as DNA: TGTGCCAGCAGTTCGGTCCCTATCTACGGCTATGGCTACACCTTC. Translation gives CASSSVPIYGYGYTF.

The J gene is TRBJ2-5, the V gene TRBV12-5; D call uncertain. The CDR3 totals 15 residues. CDR1 LGHNT and CDR2 FRNRAP come from the germline V gene. Trimming removed 0 bases from V and 4 bases from J, with 12 bases in between. CDR3 nucleotides: TGTGCTAGTGGTTTGGTACAGCAAGGCGGAGAGACCCAGTACTTC. Amino acids: CASGLVQQGGETQYF.

This clone was seen just once. The chain is built from TRBV7-6 and TRBJ2-7, with D perhaps given as TRBD1 or TRBD2 (5 bases each). Germline loops: CDR1 SGHVS, CDR2 FNYEAQ. The CDR3 contains 17 residues. V dropped 5 bases and J dropped 1 base, with 21 bases sitting between them. The CDR3 protein is CASSQTPTRDLSYEQYF. In DNA form, the CDR3 reads TGTGCCAGCAGCCAAACCCCAACCCGGGACCTGTCCTACGAGCAGTACTTC.

The chain has TRBV7-2 and TRBJ1-5; a possible D gene is TRBD1 (5 bases). The ends were cut back, 2 bases at V and 1 base at J, with 12 bases in the middle. The CDR3 has 16 residues. CDR1 is SGHTA, CDR2 FQGNSA, per germline. Written as DNA, the CDR3 is TGTGCCAGCAGCTTAACATCAGGGCAGAGCAATCAGCCCCAGCATTTT. This gives the protein CASSLTSGQSNQPQHF.